This T cell receptor (beta chain) was recorded in a study of cytomegalovirus exposure and HLA in healthy donors. Both 60 Vbeta primers and 13 Jbeta primers went into the PCR. Libraries were prepared by immunoSEQ multiplex PCR; TCRdb keeps only in-frame clonotypes and omits some of them. The sample spans about 190,000 clones; the ten largest clones claim less than 1%. On this clone: Its antigen is unidentified.

The V segment lost 6 bases and the J segment 4 bases; nucleotides outside the gene matches: 6. CDR3 length equals 15 residues. Germline V gene data show CDR1 as MDHEN and CDR2 as SYDVKM. Study-wide results and limits: Reports showed the classifier diagnosing cytomegalovirus status with high specificity and sensitivity. Cytomegalovirus-associated TCR beta chains were listed, numbering 150 to 200. Rarity held for most TCR sequences, but there were some public TCRs that occurred in many donors. Equally common other TCR beta chains were less clonally expanded than HLA-associated ones, a later analysis found.

The chain couples TRBV28 to TRBJ2-1, with TRBD2 matching over 10 bases. Sequencing was performed on PBMCs. The source of this sequence is a woman aged 25-40 years in good health and CMV-seropositive. The CDR3 DNA is TGTGCCAGCAGCGTTGGACTAGCGGATTACAATGAGCAGTTCTTC. Translation gives CASSVGLADYNEQFF.